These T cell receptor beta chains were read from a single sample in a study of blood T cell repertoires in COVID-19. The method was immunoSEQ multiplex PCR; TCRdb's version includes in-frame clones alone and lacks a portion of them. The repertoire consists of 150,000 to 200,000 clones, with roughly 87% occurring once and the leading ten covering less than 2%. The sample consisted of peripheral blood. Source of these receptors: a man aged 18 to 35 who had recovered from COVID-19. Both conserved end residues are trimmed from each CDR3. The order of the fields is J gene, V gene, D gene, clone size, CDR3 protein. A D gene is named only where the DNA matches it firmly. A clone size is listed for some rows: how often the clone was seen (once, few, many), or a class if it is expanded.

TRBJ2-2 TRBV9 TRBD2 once ASSVAPGGSVWGTGELF
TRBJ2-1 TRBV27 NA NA ASSLTKNNEQF
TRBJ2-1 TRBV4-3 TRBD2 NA ASSQAGPSGEQF
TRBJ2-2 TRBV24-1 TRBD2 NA ATSVPPGLAGGPGELF
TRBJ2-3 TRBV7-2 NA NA ASSLTAGRTDTQY
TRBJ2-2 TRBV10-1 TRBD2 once ASSDSGGRTTGELF
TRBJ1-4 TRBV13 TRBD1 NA ASSPRDRAEKLF
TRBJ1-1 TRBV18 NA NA ASSDTDMNTEAF
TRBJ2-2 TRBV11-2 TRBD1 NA ASSLGTGGRELF
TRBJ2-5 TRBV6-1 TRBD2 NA ASSEGLAGGKETQY
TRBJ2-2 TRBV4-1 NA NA ASSPLQGRVGELF
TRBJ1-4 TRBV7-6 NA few ASSLLRGAINEKLF
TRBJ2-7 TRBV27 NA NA ASSFRGRDEQY
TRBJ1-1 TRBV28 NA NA ASSLFGGADTEAF
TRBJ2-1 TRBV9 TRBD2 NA ASSASGTSGYNEQF
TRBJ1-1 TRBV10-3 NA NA AISESTPGGRTEAF
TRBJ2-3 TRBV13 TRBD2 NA ASSLGSGGWADTQY
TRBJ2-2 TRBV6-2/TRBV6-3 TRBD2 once ASSTSVGLAGVTGELF
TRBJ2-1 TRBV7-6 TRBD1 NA ASSNRGNEQF
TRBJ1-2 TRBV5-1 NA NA ASSLDRTDSNYGYT
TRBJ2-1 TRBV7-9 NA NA ASTGGDRGSYNEQF
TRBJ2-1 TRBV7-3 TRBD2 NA ASSLTPGLAGAANEQF
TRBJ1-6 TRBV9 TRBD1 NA ASSVGTGGSNSPLH
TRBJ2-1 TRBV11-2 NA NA ASSFRGNEQF
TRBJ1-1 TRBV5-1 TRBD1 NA ASSIGQGTEAF
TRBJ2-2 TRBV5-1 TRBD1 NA ASSPRTGNTGELF
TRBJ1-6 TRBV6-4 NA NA ASSVSRDHNSPLH
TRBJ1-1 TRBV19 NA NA ASTPGDRMNTEAF
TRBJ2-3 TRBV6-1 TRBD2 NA ASSEGTSGTDTQY
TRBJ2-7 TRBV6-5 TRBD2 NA ASRPSGTRSEQY
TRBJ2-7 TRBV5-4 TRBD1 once AFSDRGLYEQY
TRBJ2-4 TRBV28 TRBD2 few ASSPGGMKHIQY
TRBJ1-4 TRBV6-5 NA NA ASSSQGSGLSEKLF
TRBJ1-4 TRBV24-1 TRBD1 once ATSDSGTGHEKLF